These T cell receptor beta chains were read from a single sample in a study of siplizumab effects on memory and regulatory T cells. TCRdb keeps only in-frame clones here, not all; method: immunoSEQ multiplex PCR. In the table there are 100,000 or so clones, 94% of which are singletons. The sample was Tregs sorted from blood. The receptors derive from a human donor in good health. CDR3s include the opening cysteine and the closing phenylalanine or tryptophan. Fields, in order: D gene, J gene, V gene, clone size, CDR3 DNA, CDR3 protein. The D gene is left open where the match is weak. A clone size is listed for some rows: how often the clone was seen (once, few, many), or a class if it is expanded.

NA	TRBJ2-7	TRBV11-2	NA	TGTGCCAGCAGCCCCTCCTACGAGCAGTACTTC	CASSPSYEQYF
TRBD1	TRBJ1-2	TRBV18	NA	TGTGCCAGCTCACCCGGGACAGGGAGATCCGAGGCGGTCCACCGGCACTATGGCTACACCTTC	CASSPGTGRSEAVHRHYGYTF
NA	TRBJ2-7	TRBV15	NA	TGTGCCACCAGCAGAGGACACTCCTACGAGCAGTACTTC	CATSRGHSYEQYF
NA	TRBJ2-6	TRBV30	NA	TGTGCCTGGAGTGAGGGGGGGCAGGCCAACGTCCTGACTTTC	CAWSEGGQANVLTF
NA	TRBJ2-1	TRBV9	NA	TGTGCCAGCAGTCCCCGGGAGAGACTCTACAATGAGCAGTTCTTC	CASSPRERLYNEQFF
NA	TRBJ1-2	TRBV19	NA	TGTGCCAGTCTCATCACAGGGAGCCTTCGGGCTGGCTACACCTTC	CASLITGSLRAGYTF
NA	TRBJ2-1	TRBV28	NA	TGTGCCAGCAGTTTCGAGGGGTTAGACTACAATGAGCAGTTCTTC	CASSFEGLDYNEQFF
NA	TRBJ2-4	TRBV27	NA	TGTGCCAGCAGTTTCGGGCTGGTGGGAAGAGAAAACATTCAGTACTTC	CASSFGLVGRENIQYF
NA	TRBJ2-1	TRBV5-1	NA	TGCGCCAGCAACCCCTCCGCGACAGGCTCGGGGGTCTTC	CASNPSATGSGVF
NA	TRBJ2-7	TRBV4-2	NA	TGTGCCAGCAGCCAACAAGGGGCACTTTCCTACGAGCAGTACTTC	CASSQQGALSYEQYF
NA	TRBJ2-3	TRBV19	NA	TGTGCCACCCGGGACCCGCTGGCAGATACGCAGTATTTT	CATRDPLADTQYF
NA	TRBJ2-2	TRBV7-9	NA	TGTGCCAGCAGCGGGTGGAGGACAGCAAATTTTCAGAACACCGGGGAGCTGTTTTTT	CASSGWRTANFQNTGELFF
TRBD1	TRBJ1-2	TRBV6-5	NA	TGTGCCAGCAGTTCAATCCAGGGGGGTTATGGCTACACCTTC	CASSSIQGGYGYTF
NA	TRBJ2-7	TRBV5-5	NA	TGTGCCAGCAACAAAGACGGAATTCTTAGTTACGAGCAGTACTTC	CASNKDGILSYEQYF
TRBD2	TRBJ2-1	TRBV30	NA	TGTGCCTGGAGAAGACTAGCGGGTTGGGAGCAGTTCTTC	CAWRRLAGWEQFF
NA	TRBJ1-3	TRBV18	NA	TGTGCCAGCTCACCACCGCTTAAGCAAAGCTCTGGAAACACCATATATTTT	CASSPPLKQSSGNTIYF
NA	TRBJ2-3	TRBV11-3	NA	TGTGCCAGCAGCCCCCGTGTGTCAGATACGCAGTATTTT	CASSPRVSDTQYF
NA	TRBJ1-3	TRBV27	NA	TGTGCCAGCAGCTACCAATCCGGAAACACCATATATTTT	CASSYQSGNTIYF
NA	TRBJ2-7	TRBV18	NA	TGTGCCAGCTCACCACCGGTCCGCCGGGGCGAGCAGTACTTC	CASSPPVRRGEQYF
NA	TRBJ1-6	TRBV6-1	NA	TGTGCCAGCAGTATGTCTTCACCCCTCCACTTT	CASSMSSPLHF
NA	TRBJ1-1	TRBV11-2	NA	TGTGCCAGCAGATCGACTTCGACGAACACTGAAGCTTTCTTT	CASRSTSTNTEAFF
NA	TRBJ2-2	TRBV5-1	NA	TGCGCCAGCAGCTTGGGGACAGCGAACACCGGGGAGCTGTTTTTT	CASSLGTANTGELFF
NA	TRBJ2-5	TRBV7-9	NA	TGTGCCAGCAGCTGGGAGGTCGGGCGGAAGACCCAGTACTTC	CASSWEVGRKTQYF
NA	TRBJ2-2	TRBV11-1	NA	TGTGCCAGCAGCTCCTCCCGGGTCACCGGGGAGCTGTTTTTT	CASSSSRVTGELFF
NA	TRBJ2-2	TRBV19	once	TGTGCCAGTAGTATATTGATTGGGGGAGACACCGGGGAGCTGTTTTTT	CASSILIGGDTGELFF
NA	TRBJ1-1	TRBV11-3	NA	TGTGCCAGCAGCAAAACCCTTAAGGCTGAAGCTTTCTTT	CASSKTLKAEAFF
TRBD2	TRBJ2-1	TRBV7-2	few	TGTGCCAGCAGCTTTCGCGGGCTAGCGGAGAATGAGCAGTTCTTC	CASSFRGLAENEQFF
NA	TRBJ1-2	TRBV19	NA	TGTGCCAGTAGTATTGCAGGGGTGACCTATGGCTACACCTTC	CASSIAGVTYGYTF
NA	TRBJ1-5	TRBV6-6	once	TGTGCCAGCAGTTACGGTGGGGGGAATCAGCCCCAGCATTTT	CASSYGGGNQPQHF
NA	TRBJ2-7	TRBV11-2	once	TGTGCCAGCAGCCAACGAGGCGGGACTTACGAGCAGTACTTC	CASSQRGGTYEQYF
NA	TRBJ2-7	TRBV18	few	TGTGCCAGCTCACCCCGTAGGGGGGATGGGTACGAGCAGTACTTC	CASSPRRGDGYEQYF
NA	TRBJ2-7	TRBV28	NA	TGTGCCAGCAGTTTATGGGGTACCCGATACGAGCAGTACTTC	CASSLWGTRYEQYF
NA	TRBJ2-1	TRBV7-9	NA	TGTGCCAGCGGGGGCCCCAACAATGAGCAGTTCTTC	CASGGPNNEQFF
NA	TRBJ2-3	TRBV5-4	NA	TGTGCCAGCAGCGCCAGACGGGGCACAGATACGCAGTATTTT	CASSARRGTDTQYF
NA	TRBJ2-7	TRBV10-1	NA	TGCGCCAGCAGTGGAGTCTACGAGCAGTACTTC	CASSGVYEQYF
NA	TRBJ2-6	TRBV7-9	NA	TGTGCCAGCAGCTTAGGTGGTTTGAGGGTTCCTGGGGCCAACGTCCTGACTTTC	CASSLGGLRVPGANVLTF
TRBD2	TRBJ2-3	TRBV15	NA	TGTGCCACCAGCAGAGTGGGACTACCTCCAGATACGCAGTATTTT	CATSRVGLPPDTQYF
NA	TRBJ1-5	TRBV5-5	NA	TGTGCCAGCAGCTTGGCTGGGGGGACGGTGGGAAATCAGCCCCAGCATTTT	CASSLAGGTVGNQPQHF
NA	TRBJ2-7	TRBV29-1	NA	TGCAGCGCCGGGTTGGGAAAAAACGAGCAGTACTTC	CSAGLGKNEQYF
NA	TRBJ2-1	TRBV18	NA	TGTGCCAGCTCGCCTGGGGCCTCCTACAATGAGCAGTTCTTC	CASSPGASYNEQFF
NA	TRBJ2-1	TRBV14	once	TGTGCCAGCAGTTCAGGACAGATCTACAATGAGCAGTTCTTC	CASSSGQIYNEQFF
NA	TRBJ1-4	TRBV29-1	once	TGCAGCGTTCAGGAGGATCTGGGGAAGGCGTTTTTT	CSVQEDLGKAFF
TRBD2	TRBJ2-7	TRBV15	NA	TGTGCCACCAGCAGAGATTTAGACGGGGGGACCATTTCCTACGAGCAGTACTTC	CATSRDLDGGTISYEQYF
TRBD1	TRBJ1-5	TRBV30	NA	TGTGCCTGGAGCAGGGGGGATAATCAGCCCCAGCATTTT	CAWSRGDNQPQHF
TRBD2	TRBJ2-7	TRBV28	NA	TGTGCCAGCGGATGGACTAGCGGCAGACCGAGCTCCTACGAGCAGTACTTC	CASGWTSGRPSSYEQYF
NA	TRBJ1-3	TRBV28	NA	TGTGCCAGCAGTTGGGCAGGAGCCCCTGGAAACACCATATATTTT	CASSWAGAPGNTIYF
NA	TRBJ1-2	TRBV5-1	NA	TGCGCCAGCAGCTTGTATCCGTCGGTAGGGGGGATCTATGGCTACACCTTC	CASSLYPSVGGIYGYTF
NA	TRBJ2-2	TRBV28	NA	TGTGCCAGCAGTTTTAAAAGGGAGCTGTTTTTT	CASSFKRELFF
NA	TRBJ1-5	TRBV27	NA	TGTGCCAGCAGTTTTGGGTCCCAGTCCAATCAGCCCCAGCATTTT	CASSFGSQSNQPQHF
NA	TRBJ1-1	TRBV20-1	NA	TGCAGTGCTAGAAGAGGCGGGGAAGCTTTCTTT	CSARRGGEAFF
TRBD1	TRBJ1-1	TRBV27	once	TGTGCCAGCAGTTTAAACAGGGGGGGAGCTTGGAACACTGAAGCTTTCTTT	CASSLNRGGAWNTEAFF
TRBD2	TRBJ2-3	TRBV29-1	NA	TGCAGCGTTGAAGCCCTAGCGGGAGGGACAGATACGCAGTATTTT	CSVEALAGGTDTQYF